This TCR beta chain was profiled in a study of T cell changes during pregnancy in multiple sclerosis. Data came from immunoSEQ multiplex PCR; TCRdb stores just in-frame clones and leaves some out. The table has 35,000 to 45,000 clones, approximately 90% seen once; the top ten hold around 3.9%. This clone was recorded only once. Germline V gene lookup returns CDR1 SGDLS and CDR2 YYNGEE. The CDR3 has 14 residues. The V end lost 0 bases, the J end lost 1 base, and 7 bases lay between the germline ends. This chain connects TRBV9 to TRBJ1-2, with D perhaps TRBD1 (6 bases). This sample comprised CD8+ T cells from peripheral blood mononuclear cells, obtained in the first trimester of pregnancy. This clonotype originated in a female donor with multiple sclerosis, enrolled in a pregnancy study. The CDR3 spells CASSVDRVNYGYTF. The CDR3 coding sequence is TGTGCCAGCAGCGTAGACAGGGTTAACTATGGCTACACCTTC.